This T cell receptor beta chain was obtained from a study of T cell responses to AZD1222 COVID-19 vaccine. Study overall: Analysis merged second doses at about 4 or about 12 weeks.

TCRdb keeps only in-frame clones here, not all; method: immunoSEQ multiplex PCR. The sample carries 100,000 to 150,000 clones, just over 90% recorded once. This CDR3 spans 14 amino acids. Trimming removed 0 bases at V and 4 bases at J, with 10 bases between. The V gene's germline CDR1 is SGHNT and CDR2 YYREEE (reference sequence). With regard to this clone: Its cognate antigen is unknown.

Study results and limitations: Sampling captured repertoires only after the peak T cell response. Baseline seropositivity occurred in only 5 to 7 AZD1222 recipients.

Sequences were derived from peripheral blood, sampled on day 0 of AZD1222 vaccination. The TCR comes from an adult in good health. The rearrangement uses TRBV5-4 and TRBJ1-1, with a weak D call TRBD1 (6 bases). CDR3 region: CASSLARGPTEAFF. The CDR3 region has the DNA TGTGCCAGCAGCTTGGCCCGGGGGCCCACTGAAGCTTTCTTT.